What follows are 6 T cell receptor beta chains derived from one specimen sequenced in a study of chemoradiotherapy in HPV16-positive cancers. Here immunoSEQ multiplex PCR was the method, and the copy in TCRdb shows in-frame clones only, minus some. The data show under 85,000 clones, roughly 86% seen once. Sequenced here: blood, sampled from a patient who underwent chemoradiotherapy. Source of these receptors: a human donor with HPV-associated anogenital cancer.

The chain recombines TRBV11-2 with TRBJ2-5; possible D gene TRBD1, 6 bases. V lost 5 bases and J 4 bases, leaving 20 bases between the germline ends. CDR3 length: 16 amino acids. Germline V CDR1 and CDR2: SGHAT, FQNNGV. CDR3 region: CASSPGATWMGETQYF. Written as DNA, the CDR3 is TGTGCCAGCAGCCCAGGGGCGACCTGGATGGGAGAGACCCAGTACTTC.

This chain links TRBV6-1 with TRBJ2-7; 14 positions match TRBD2. Trimming cost V 9 bases and J 9 bases; bases outside gene matches: 13. The CDR3 extends over 15 amino acids. Germline V gene data show CDR1 as MNHNS and CDR2 as SASEGT. CDR3 protein: CASVNPGLAGVLQYF. CDR3 sequence (DNA): TGTGCCAGTGTTAATCCGGGACTAGCGGGAGTCTTGCAGTACTTC.

This chain joins TRBV19 and TRBJ2-7, with 9 bases that match TRBD1. J gave up 4 bases and V 4 bases, and 5 bases lay outside the gene matches. The CDR3 sequence is 14 residues long. Germline-derived CDR1 and CDR2 are LNHDA and SQIVND (reference sequence). The CDR3 DNA reads TGTGCCAGTAGTAACCGGGACAGGGCGTACGAGCAGTACTTC. This encodes CASSNRDRAYEQYF.

The chain carries TRBV27 and TRBJ2-3; the D is unclear. The germline V and J ends were trimmed by 5 bases and 4 bases, with 16 bases remaining between them. Germline CDR1 MNHEY, CDR2 SMNVEV (reference sequence). The length of the CDR3 is 15 residues. In DNA, the CDR3 is TGTGCCAGCAGTCTAAAGGCCCTTATCGCAGATACGCAGTATTTT. As protein: CASSLKALIADTQYF.

The chain links TRBV11-2 to TRBJ2-7, with TRBD2 matching over 10 bases. CDR3 size: 15 residues. J gave up 5 bases and V 5 bases, and 9 bases lay outside the gene matches. Germline assignment: CDR1 SGHAT and CDR2 FQNNGV. The CDR3 here is CASSLSGRAVDEQYF. Written as DNA, the CDR3 is TGTGCCAGCAGCCTAAGCGGGAGGGCCGTGGACGAGCAGTACTTC.

V gene TRBV11-2 combines with J gene TRBJ2-4, with D hard to call. The CDR3 is made up of 13 amino acids. Germline assignment: CDR1 SGHAT and CDR2 FQNNGV. The ends were cut back, 1 base at V and 8 bases at J, with 9 bases in the middle. CDR3 region: CASSLGSYHIQYF. DNA for the CDR3: TGTGCCAGCAGCTTAGGATCCTATCACATTCAGTACTTC.